A single sample is the source of the 27 T cell receptor beta chains below, sequenced in a study of T cell changes during pregnancy in multiple sclerosis. Using immunoSEQ multiplex PCR, the repertoire was profiled, and TCRdb retains in-frame clones only, with some absent. The sample comprises 90,000 to 95,000 clones, 90% to 95% of which are singletons, and 3.5% to 4.5% rests with the top ten. The sample was peripheral blood, taken in the first trimester of pregnancy. The receptors were gathered from a female donor with multiple sclerosis, enrolled in a pregnancy study.

The chain links TRBV7-9 to TRBJ1-2; the D gene is possibly TRBD1 (6 bases). Trimming pared 4 bases from V and 4 bases from J, leaving 13 bases between. Germline lookup yields CDR1 SEHNR and CDR2 FQNEAQ (reference sequence). The CDR3 loop spans 14 amino acids. The CDR3 DNA sequence: TGTGCCAGCAGCTCTCCAGGGGAGGGCTATGGCTACACCTTC. Translated, it gives CASSSPGEGYGYTF. The variable domain in full, with the rest retrieved from reference TRBV7-9 and TRBJ1-2, is DTGVSQNPRHKITKRGQNVTFRCDPISEHNRLYWYRQTLGQGPEFLTYFQNEAQLEKSRLLSDRFSAERPKGSFSTLEIQRTEQGDSAMYLCASSSPGEGYGYTFGSGTRLTVV.

This clone is a singleton in its sample. The V and J genes are TRBV7-3 and TRBJ2-2; 9 bases are shared with TRBD1. Germline lookup yields CDR1 SGHTA and CDR2 FQGTGA. Trimming took 5 bases from V and 3 from J; bases not matched to a gene: 4. The CDR3 spans 15 residues. The DNA of the CDR3 is TGTGCCAGCAGCCCCGGGGACAGGGACACCGGGGAGCTGTTTTTT. Encoded protein: CASSPGDRDTGELFF.

With respect to this clone: Other DNA sequences from this sample encode an identical CDR3 as well. The chain has TRBV5-1 and TRBJ1-5; TRBD1 matches at 7 bases. The CDR3 consists of 15 residues. Germline CDR1 SGHRS, CDR2 YFSETQ. Trimming took 2 bases from V and 2 from J; bases not matched to a gene: 4. CDR3 in amino acids: CASSLDGQGNQPQHF. DNA for the CDR3: TGCGCCAGCAGCTTAGATGGACAGGGCAATCAGCCCCAGCATTTT.

This clone occurred a few times. The chain carries TRBV5-4 and TRBJ2-7; 10 nucleotides line up with TRBD2. CDR3 size: 14 residues. The ends lost 4 bases at V and 5 bases at J; junction bases unmatched: 6. The V gene's germline CDR1 is SGHNT and CDR2 YYREEE (reference sequence). The CDR3 bases are TGTGCCAGCAGCCTGACGAGCGGGGGGGACGAGCAGTACTTC. Translating it yields CASSLTSGGDEQYF.

This chain connects TRBV19 to TRBJ2-1, with D maybe TRBD1 (5 bases). Trimming took 7 bases from V and 10 from J, leaving 20 bases between them. The CDR3 totals 14 residues. The V gene's germline CDR1 is LNHDA and CDR2 SQIVND (reference sequence). For the CDR3, the DNA is TGTGCCAGTACCCCAGGGTCGATTTACGGGGAGCAGTTCTTC. Translated: CASTPGSIYGEQFF.

The genes are TRBV5-5 and TRBJ2-7; 9 bases line up with TRBD1. After removal of 1 base from V and 6 bases from J, the junction contained 8 bases not matched to a gene. This CDR3 region has 15 residues. The germline CDR1 and CDR2 sequences are SGHKS and YYEKEE (reference sequence). CDR3 DNA: TGTGCCAGCAGCTTGCGTACAGGGGGCCCTCTCGAGCAGTACTTC. This sequence encodes CASSLRTGGPLEQYF.

This rearrangement joins TRBV10-2 to TRBJ2-7; D may be TRBD1 (5 bases). Trimming took 2 bases from V and 4 from J, leaving 12 bases between them. The CDR3 spans 14 residues. CDR1 and CDR2 from the germline V gene are WSHSY and SAAADI. CDR3 loop: CASSERGGKYEQYF. In nucleotides, the CDR3 is TGCGCCAGCAGTGAGAGGGGTGGTAAGTACGAGCAGTACTTC.

This clone was detected a few times. The rearrangement uses TRBV7-3 and TRBJ2-1; 7 nucleotides align to TRBD1. CDR3 size: 14 residues. V trimming: 7 bases; J trimming: 5 bases; junction bases outside the gene matches: 8. Germline V gene data show CDR1 as SGHTA and CDR2 as FQGTGA. DNA for the CDR3: TGTGCCAGCAAAGGGACAGCGAATAACAATGAGCAGTTCTTC. Its protein product is CASKGTANNNEQFF.

This clone was recorded only once. The genes are TRBV6-4 and TRBJ2-6; D remains unclear. There are 14 residues in the CDR3. V dropped 9 bases and J dropped 2 bases, with 11 bases sitting between them. CDR1 and CDR2 (germline): MRHNA, SNTAGT. The CDR3 nucleotides read TGTGCCAGAGATGCCAGCGCTGGGGCCAACGTCCTGACTTTC. It is translated as CARDASAGANVLTF.

The chain combines TRBV19 with TRBJ1-1, with D possibly TRBD1 on 6 matching bases. Trimming took off 3 bases at V and 6 bases at J, with 17 bases between the two ends. The germline V gene encodes CDR1 LNHDA and CDR2 SQIVND (reference sequence). CDR3 length equals 15 residues. The CDR3 nucleotides are TGTGCCAGTAGTATCCGCGAAACAGGGTTAGCTGAAGCTTTCTTT. This sequence encodes CASSIRETGLAEAFF. The full variable domain, its missing parts supplied by reference TRBV19 and TRBJ1-1, is DGGITQSPKYLFRKEGQNVTLSCEQNLNHDAMYWYRQDPGQGLRLIYYSQIVNDFQKGDIAEGYSVSREKKESFPLTVTSAQKNPTAFYLCASSIRETGLAEAFFGQGTRLTVV.

The V call is TRBV7-9, the J call TRBJ1-5, with no clear D. CDR1 SEHNR and CDR2 FQNEAQ come from the germline V gene (reference sequence). V lost 1 base, J lost 4 bases, and 8 bases lay in between. This CDR3 contains 14 residues. The CDR3 reads CASSLGVANQPQHF. CDR3 DNA sequence: TGTGCCAGCAGCTTAGGTGTGGCAAATCAGCCCCAGCATTTT.

The chain is built from TRBV9 and TRBJ2-1, with a tentative D call TRBD2 (7 bases). The V end was cut by 0 bases, the J end by 8 bases, with 24 bases between. CDR3 size: 18 residues. Germline assignment: CDR1 SGDLS and CDR2 YYNGEE. The CDR3: CASSVGPQAGAWRDEQFF. In DNA form, the CDR3 reads TGTGCCAGCAGCGTAGGCCCGCAGGCGGGGGCCTGGAGGGATGAGCAGTTCTTC.

CDR3 nucleotide sequence: TGTGCCTTAACAGGGGGCAACTATGGCTACACCTTC. Its translation is CALTGGNYGYTF. J is TRBJ1-2 and V is TRBV30, with 9 bases lining up with TRBD1. Germline V gene lookup returns CDR1 GTSNPN and CDR2 SVGIG (reference sequence). CDR3 length: 12 residues. V trimming: 7 bases; J trimming: 2 bases; junction bases outside the gene matches: 2.

This clone was seen once. This rearrangement joins TRBV7-9 to TRBJ1-1; no firm D call. Germline V CDR1 and CDR2: SEHNR, FQNEAQ (reference sequence). This CDR3 region has 13 residues. Between the trimmed V and J ends, which lost 3 bases and 4 bases, there was a span of 9 bases. The CDR3 reads CASSLEGPTEAFF. CDR3 DNA: TGTGCCAGCAGCTTGGAGGGTCCCACTGAAGCTTTCTTT.

The rearrangement links TRBV9 to TRBJ2-7; D call uncertain. The CDR3 consists of 15 residues. V was clipped by 0 bases and J by 2 bases, with 12 bases between them. The germline gives CDR1 SGDLS, CDR2 YYNGEE. CDR3 bases: TGTGCCAGCAGCGTAGAACCCCACGGAGCCTACGAGCAGTACTTC. This sequence encodes CASSVEPHGAYEQYF. Full variable domain (missing parts from reference TRBV9 and TRBJ2-7): DSGVTQTPKHLITATGQRVTLRCSPRSGDLSVYWYQQSLDQGLQFLIQYYNGEERAKGNILERFSAQQFPDLHSELNLSSLELGDSALYFCASSVEPHGAYEQYFGPGTRLTVT.

The V gene is TRBV19, the J gene TRBJ2-7; D is uncertain. The V gene's germline CDR1 is LNHDA and CDR2 SQIVND (reference sequence). This CDR3 region has 14 residues. The V end was cut by 3 bases, the J end by 0 bases, with 9 bases between. CDR3 protein: CASSMTSSSYEQYF. CDR3 in DNA: TGTGCCAGTAGTATGACAAGTAGCTCCTACGAGCAGTACTTC.

The rearrangement uses TRBV2 and TRBJ2-7; tentatively, D is TRBD2 (5 bases). The V and J ends lost 3 bases and 0 bases respectively, with 9 bases between them. The germline V gene has CDR1 SNHLY and CDR2 FYNNEI. This CDR3 contains 14 residues. Written as DNA, the CDR3 is TGTGCCAGCAGTGATGGAGGTACCTCCTACGAGCAGTACTTC. Protein sequence: CASSDGGTSYEQYF. Filled out from reference TRBV2 and TRBJ2-7, the complete variable domain reads EPEVTQTPSHQVTQMGQEVILRCVPISNHLYFYWYRQILGQKVEFLVSFYNNEISEKSEIFDDQFSVERPDGSNFTLKIRSTKLEDSAMYFCASSDGGTSYEQYFGPGTRLTVT.

The CDR3 reads CASSSTSENTEAFF. Here the CDR3 DNA reads TGTGCCAGCAGCTCCACTTCCGAGAACACTGAAGCTTTCTTT. The chain uses TRBV5-4 and TRBJ1-1; D unclear. The CDR3 sequence is 14 residues long. Germline values: CDR1 SGHNT, CDR2 YYREEE (reference sequence). The V end was cut by 3 bases, the J end by 1 base, with 10 bases between.

The V and J genes are TRBV2 and TRBJ2-3, with D tentatively TRBD2 (7 bases). The CDR3 runs to 14 residues. Germline CDR1 SNHLY, CDR2 FYNNEI. Trimming left V 7 bases short and J 2 bases short, with 13 bases between. This CDR3 reads CASNRGAYTDTQYF. The CDR3 DNA is TGTGCCAGCAACCGGGGGGCGTACACAGATACGCAGTATTTT.

The rearrangement joins TRBV10-2 to TRBJ1-3; D is unresolved. Per the germline V gene, CDR1 is WSHSY and CDR2 is SAAADI. This CDR3 region has 14 residues. The V end lost 2 bases, the J end lost 4 bases, and 9 bases lay between the germline ends. In nucleotides, the CDR3 is TGCGCCAGCAGTGAGACCAGAACGGGAAACACCATATATTTT. It yields the protein CASSETRTGNTIYF.

The chain recombines TRBV7-9 with TRBJ1-5, with 7 positions matching TRBD1. This CDR3 has 15 amino acids. Germline assignment: CDR1 SEHNR and CDR2 FQNEAQ (reference sequence). With V trimmed by 4 bases and J by 3 bases, 6 bases remained unmatched. CDR3 amino acids: CASSSTGQPNQPQHF. The CDR3, as DNA: TGTGCCAGCAGCTCCACGGGACAGCCCAATCAGCCCCAGCATTTT.

The chain is built from TRBV15 and TRBJ1-2; TRBD1 matches at 7 bases. The CDR3 has 17 residues. Trimming at V came to 0 bases and at J to 8 bases, leaving 15 bases not matched to a gene. Germline V gives CDR1 LNHNV, CDR2 YYDKDF (reference sequence). The CDR3 loop is CATSREQGVTGAEGYTF. CDR3 nucleotide sequence: TGTGCCACCAGCAGAGAGCAGGGCGTAACAGGGGCCGAGGGCTACACCTTC.

V gene TRBV29-1 combines with J gene TRBJ2-5; perhaps TRBD2 as D (5 bases). This CDR3 is built from 16 residues. The germline gives CDR1 SQVTM, CDR2 ANQGSEA. Trimming left V 5 bases short and J 5 bases short, with 24 bases between. The chain's CDR3 is CSVTLLGQASGETQYF. The CDR3 region has the DNA TGCAGCGTTACTTTACTGGGCCAAGCCTCGGGGGAGACCCAGTACTTC.

This sequence joins TRBV5-8 and TRBJ2-5; possibly TRBD1 for D (7 bases). V lost 3 bases to trimming and J lost 1 base, with 19 bases between them. Germline V gene lookup returns CDR1 SGHTS and CDR2 YDEGEE. The CDR3 is made up of 17 amino acids. The CDR3 is CASSSTDRGTAQETQYF. The CDR3 region has the DNA TGTGCCAGCAGCTCGACGGACCGCGGGACAGCCCAAGAGACCCAGTACTTC.

The rearrangement uses TRBV9 and TRBJ2-1, with 7 bases that match TRBD2. Germline assignment: CDR1 SGDLS and CDR2 YYNGEE. V lost 2 bases, J lost 6 bases, and 14 bases stayed unmatched. The CDR3 totals 17 residues. CDR3 nucleotides: TGTGCCAGCAGCGTCTCTCTCGGGGAGGGTGGTCGCAATGAGCAGTTCTTC. Amino acids: CASSVSLGEGGRNEQFF.

This clone was counted once. The V gene is TRBV15, the J gene TRBJ1-1, with no clear D. Trimming pared 4 bases from V and 6 bases from J, leaving 9 bases between. Germline assignment: CDR1 LNHNV and CDR2 YYDKDF (reference sequence). The CDR3 is 12 amino acids. This chain's CDR3 is CATSKSSPEAFF. The CDR3 coding sequence is TGTGCCACCAGCAAGAGTTCCCCTGAAGCTTTCTTT. Drawing the rest from reference TRBV15 and TRBJ1-1, the complete variable domain is DAMVIQNPRYQVTQFGKPVTLSCSQTLNHNVMYWYQQKSSQAPKLLFHYYDKDFNNEADTPDNFQSRRPNTSFCFLDIRSPGLGDTAMYLCATSKSSPEAFFGQGTRLTVV.

The V call is TRBV5-1, the J call TRBJ2-5; 9 bases are shared with TRBD1. The ends lost 0 bases at V and 9 bases at J; junction bases unmatched: 12. Germline V CDR1 and CDR2: SGHRS, YFSETQ. CDR3 length: 16 residues. The CDR3 reads CASSLEVTGGITAQYF. For the CDR3, the DNA is TGCGCCAGCAGCTTGGAGGTGACAGGGGGAATTACGGCCCAGTACTTC.